A single sample gave rise to the 8 T cell receptor beta chains below, sequenced in a study of OX40 agonist ivuxolimab in advanced cancers. The protocol was immunoSEQ multiplex PCR, while the TCRdb copy is restricted to in-frame clones and leaves out a portion. The sample carries over 55,000 clones, around 80% recorded once. The source material was CD4+ or CD8+ T cells sorted from blood, sampled in a trial of the OX40 agonist ivuxolimab. The receptors here all came from an adult with an advanced solid tumor such as melanoma, head and neck, liver or kidney cancer.

This rearrangement joins TRBV19 to TRBJ2-2; D remains ambiguous. Trimming left V 7 bases short and J 7 bases short, with 19 bases between. Germline V lookup: CDR1 LNHDA, CDR2 SQIVND (reference sequence). CDR3 length equals 15 residues. The CDR3 loop is CASTHPRPDRGELFF. The CDR3, as DNA: TGTGCCAGTACCCATCCAAGGCCTGATCGCGGGGAGCTGTTTTTT.

This chain links TRBV7-8 with TRBJ1-1; D uncertain. The CDR3 extends over 14 amino acids. Germline CDR1 and CDR2: SGHVS and FQNEAQ. The V gene lost 5 bases and the J gene lost 0 bases, with 10 bases spanning the gap. Here the CDR3 reads CASSPLGLNTEAFF. For the CDR3, the DNA is TGTGCCAGCAGCCCCTTGGGGTTGAACACTGAAGCTTTCTTT.

This clone was found a few times. The rearrangement uses TRBV18 and TRBJ2-4, with D perhaps matching TRBD2 (6 bases). This CDR3 region has 16 residues. V was cut by 3 bases and J by 0 bases, with 12 bases left in between. Germline V lookup: CDR1 KGHSH, CDR2 LQKENI. This CDR3 is CASSPGPGVAKNIQYF. In DNA, the CDR3 is TGTGCCAGCTCACCTGGGCCGGGAGTAGCCAAAAACATTCAGTACTTC. Full variable domain (rest looked up from reference TRBV18 and TRBJ2-4): NAGVMQNPRHLVRRRGQEARLRCSPMKGHSHVYWYRQLPEEGLKFMVYLQKENIIDESGMPKERFSAEFPKEGPSILRIQQVVRGDSAAYFCASSPGPGVAKNIQYFGAGTRLSVL.

V and J are TRBV30 and TRBJ2-7, with D possibly TRBD1 on 6 matching bases. The CDR3 length is 12 residues. V was trimmed by 3 bases and J by 0 bases, leaving 6 bases between them. The V gene's germline CDR1 is GTSNPN and CDR2 SVGIG (reference sequence). DNA for the CDR3: TGTGCCTGGAGGGACAGCTCCTACGAGCAGTACTTC. Its protein is CAWRDSSYEQYF.

The table lists this clone with a count of one. This chain connects TRBV4-3 to TRBJ2-2; TRBD1 matches 8 bases. J gave up 5 bases and V 0 bases, and 8 bases lay outside the gene matches. CDR1 is LGHNA and CDR2 is YSLEER in the germline V gene. The CDR3 consists of 17 residues. CDR3 in DNA: TGCGCCAGCAGCCAAGAGATTACAGGGGGTAAGACCGGGGAGCTGTTTTTT. It codes for CASSQEITGGKTGELFF.

The chain employs TRBV6-1 and TRBJ1-2; D is undetermined. The V and J ends lost 2 bases and 6 bases respectively, with 7 bases between them. Germline V gene data show CDR1 as MNHNS and CDR2 as SASEGT. This CDR3 contains 12 residues. CDR3 nucleotides: TGTGCCAGCAGTGAAACGGGAAATGGCTACACCTTC. Residues: CASSETGNGYTF.

This chain joins TRBV5-1 and TRBJ1-1, with D possibly TRBD1 on 6 matching bases. V shed 3 bases and J shed 1 base, with 10 bases lying between them. The length of the CDR3 is 14 residues. CDR1 is SGHRS and CDR2 is YFSETQ in the germline V gene. CDR3 sequence reads: CASSSRQENTEAFF. The CDR3 DNA reads as TGCGCCAGCAGCTCCAGACAGGAGAACACTGAAGCTTTCTTT.

The chain has TRBV27 and TRBJ2-1, with 8 bases matching TRBD2. The CDR3 has 15 amino acids. V was clipped by 8 bases and J by 4 bases; unmatched bases: 10. Germline CDR1 and CDR2: MNHEY and SMNVEV (reference sequence). CDR3 nucleotide sequence: TGTGCCAGCTCGAACTCCGGGACTAGTTACAATGAGCAGTTCTTC. It codes for CASSNSGTSYNEQFF.